This TCR beta chain derives from a study of OX40 agonist ivuxolimab in advanced cancers. About the research overall: The group had a mean age of around 60 years, ranged from roughly 20 to 79, and was 80% to 85% male.

Only in-frame clones appear in the TCRdb table, and some are missing; sequencing was by immunoSEQ multiplex PCR. The sample carries 95,000 to 100,000 clones, 70% to 85% recorded once. The CDR3 totals 13 residues. The V end lost 6 bases, the J end lost 5 bases, and 11 bases lay between the germline ends. Per the germline V gene, CDR1 is MNHEY and CDR2 is SMNVEV (reference sequence). Specimen: CD4+ or CD8+ T cells sorted from blood, collected in a trial of the OX40 agonist ivuxolimab. The sequence derives from an adult with an advanced solid tumor such as melanoma, head and neck, liver or kidney cancer. The rearrangement joins TRBV27 to TRBJ1-5, with D possibly TRBD1 on 6 matching bases. The CDR3 DNA sequence: TGTGCCAGCAGGGGCAGGACAGATCAGCCCCAGCATTTT. Translation: CASRGRTDQPQHF.